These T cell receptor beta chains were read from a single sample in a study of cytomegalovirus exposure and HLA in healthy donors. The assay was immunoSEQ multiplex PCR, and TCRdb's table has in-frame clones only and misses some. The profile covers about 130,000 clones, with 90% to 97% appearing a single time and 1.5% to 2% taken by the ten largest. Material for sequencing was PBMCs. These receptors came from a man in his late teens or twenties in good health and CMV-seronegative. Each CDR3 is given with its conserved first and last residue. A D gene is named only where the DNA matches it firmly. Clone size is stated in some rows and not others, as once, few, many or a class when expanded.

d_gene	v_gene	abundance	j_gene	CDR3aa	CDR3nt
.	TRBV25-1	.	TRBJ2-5	CASSVAGWRETQYF	TGTGCCAGCAGTGTGGCGGGGTGGAGAGAGACCCAGTACTTC
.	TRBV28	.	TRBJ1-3	CASTYGAARVRSGNTIYF	TGTGCCAGCACCTACGGCGCCGCACGGGTACGCTCTGGAAACACCATATATTTT
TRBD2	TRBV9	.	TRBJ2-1	CASSVASGAASEQFF	TGTGCCAGCAGCGTAGCCAGCGGGGCGGCTAGTGAGCAGTTCTTC
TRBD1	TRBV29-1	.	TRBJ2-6	CSVEAPRDRDSGANVLTF	TGCAGCGTTGAAGCTCCCCGGGACAGGGACTCTGGGGCCAACGTCCTGACTTTC
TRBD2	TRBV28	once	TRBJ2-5	CASGGSETQYF	TGTGCCAGCGGCGGGAGCGAGACCCAGTACTTC
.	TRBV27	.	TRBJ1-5	CASSPRRGLDQPQHF	TGTGCCAGCAGCCCACGTCGGGGGTTGGATCAGCCCCAGCATTTT
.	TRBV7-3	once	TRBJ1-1	CASSFAVTEAFF	TGTGCCAGCAGCTTCGCAGTCACTGAAGCTTTCTTT
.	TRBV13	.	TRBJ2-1	CASSRKSGGMGYNEQFF	TGTGCCAGCAGCCGAAAATCCGGCGGGATGGGGTACAATGAGCAGTTCTTC
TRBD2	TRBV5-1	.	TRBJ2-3	CASSYGTSGGTDTQYF	TGCGCCAGCAGCTATGGGACTAGCGGGGGCACAGATACGCAGTATTTT
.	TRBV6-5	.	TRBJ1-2	CASSQTGIGYGYTF	TGTGCCAGCAGTCAAACAGGCATCGGGTATGGCTACACCTTC
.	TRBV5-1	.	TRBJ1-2	CASSLEEEGDYTF	TGCGCCAGCAGCTTGGAAGAGGAGGGCGACTACACCTTC
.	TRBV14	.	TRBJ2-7	CASSQVQAGGYEQYF	TGTGCCAGCAGCCAAGTTCAGGCGGGTGGGTACGAGCAGTACTTC
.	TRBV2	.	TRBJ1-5	CASSEQGTQPQHF	TGTGCCAGCAGTGAACAGGGTACTCAGCCCCAGCATTTT
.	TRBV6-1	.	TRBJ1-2	CASRWSYGYTF	TGTGCCAGCAGGTGGAGCTATGGCTACACCTTC
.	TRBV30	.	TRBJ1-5	CAWSGGLRQPQHF	TGTGCCTGGAGTGGAGGTTTACGGCAGCCCCAGCATTTT
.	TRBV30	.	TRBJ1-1	CAWSRQKSLMNTEAFF	TGTGCCTGGAGTCGACAGAAGTCTCTTATGAACACTGAAGCTTTCTTT
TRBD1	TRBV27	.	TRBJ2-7	CASSPRQGTDYEQYF	TGTGCCAGCAGTCCACGACAGGGCACCGACTACGAGCAGTACTTC
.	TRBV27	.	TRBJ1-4	CASSSTTNEKLFF	TGTGCCAGCAGTTCCACAACTAATGAAAAACTGTTTTTT
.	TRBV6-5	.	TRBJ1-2	CASSYAGEGGYTF	TGTGCCAGCAGTTACGCAGGGGAAGGTGGCTACACCTTC
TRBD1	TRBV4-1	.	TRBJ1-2	CASSQDQGDYGYTF	TGCGCCAGCAGCCAAGATCAGGGGGACTATGGCTACACCTTC
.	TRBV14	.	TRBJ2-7	CASSGEYEQYF	TGTGCCAGCAGTGGGGAGTACGAGCAGTACTTC
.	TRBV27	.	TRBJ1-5	CASSFRGYQPQHF	TGTGCCAGCAGTTTCCGGGGGTATCAGCCCCAGCATTTT
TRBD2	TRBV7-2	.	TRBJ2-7	CASSSWTSGYEQYF	TGTGCCAGCAGCTCTTGGACTAGCGGCTACGAGCAGTACTTC
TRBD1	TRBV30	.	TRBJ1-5	CAWSDGTGLDQPQHF	TGTGCCTGGAGTGACGGGACAGGGCTCGATCAGCCCCAGCATTTT
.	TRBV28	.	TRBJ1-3	CASSGVSANTIYF	TGTGCCAGCAGCGGAGTCTCGGCAAACACCATATATTTT
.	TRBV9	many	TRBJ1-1	CASSVTSGAAEAFF	TGTGCCAGCAGTGTTACCTCAGGGGCGGCTGAAGCTTTCTTT
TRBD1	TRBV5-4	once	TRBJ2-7	CASSLDRADEQYF	TGTGCCAGCAGCCTGGACAGGGCAGACGAGCAGTACTTC
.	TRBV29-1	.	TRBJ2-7	CSVEGEGGEQYF	TGCAGCGTTGAAGGAGAGGGTGGCGAGCAGTACTTC
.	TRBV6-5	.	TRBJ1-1	CASRFLQQNTEAFF	TGTGCCAGCAGGTTTCTACAGCAGAACACTGAAGCTTTCTTT
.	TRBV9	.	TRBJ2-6	CASSRQGMSGANVLTF	TGTGCCAGCAGTCGCCAGGGCATGTCTGGGGCCAACGTCCTGACTTTC
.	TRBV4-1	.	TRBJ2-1	CASSLAISYNEQFF	TGCGCCAGCAGCCTAGCTATCTCCTACAATGAGCAGTTCTTC
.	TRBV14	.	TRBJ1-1	CASSQVLRVNTEAFF	TGTGCCAGCAGCCAAGTGCTGAGGGTGAACACTGAAGCTTTCTTT
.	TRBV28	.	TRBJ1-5	CASSSRGTQPQHF	TGTGCCAGCAGTTCCAGGGGAACTCAGCCCCAGCATTTT
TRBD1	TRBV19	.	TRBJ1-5	CASTDRGYGQPQHF	TGTGCCAGTACCGACAGGGGTTATGGTCAGCCCCAGCATTTT
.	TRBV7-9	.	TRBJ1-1	CASSSPRGGFEAFF	TGTGCCAGCAGCTCGCCTCGAGGTGGGTTTGAAGCTTTCTTT
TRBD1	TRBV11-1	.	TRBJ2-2	CASGWKGADTGELFF	TGTGCCAGCGGGTGGAAGGGGGCCGACACCGGGGAGCTGTTTTTT
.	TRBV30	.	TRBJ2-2	CAWSQSPGELFF	TGTGCCTGGAGTCAGTCTCCGGGGGAGCTGTTTTTT
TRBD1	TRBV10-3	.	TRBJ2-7	CAISLPDRDYEQYF	TGTGCCATCAGTCTCCCGGACAGGGACTACGAGCAGTACTTC
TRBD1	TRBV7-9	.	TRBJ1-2	CASSLVFAGTGDNGYTF	TGTGCCAGCAGCTTAGTGTTCGCGGGGACAGGGGATAATGGCTACACCTTC
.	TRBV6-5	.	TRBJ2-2	CASRITSTGELFF	TGTGCCAGCAGGATTACGAGCACCGGGGAGCTGTTTTTT
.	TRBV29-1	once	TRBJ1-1	CSVARLMNTEAFF	TGCAGCGTTGCCCGACTCATGAACACTGAAGCTTTCTTT
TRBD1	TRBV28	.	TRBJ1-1	CASSLGQGFEAFF	TGTGCCAGCAGTCTGGGACAGGGCTTTGAAGCTTTCTTT
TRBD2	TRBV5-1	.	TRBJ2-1	CASSFGLAGEGEQFF	TGCGCCAGCAGCTTCGGACTAGCGGGAGAGGGTGAGCAGTTCTTC
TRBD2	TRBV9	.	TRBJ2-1	CASSSRVAGEKGEQFF	TGTGCCAGCAGCTCTCGGGTAGCGGGGGAGAAGGGTGAGCAGTTCTTC
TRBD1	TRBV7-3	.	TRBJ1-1	CASSVGQSTEAFF	TGTGCCAGCAGCGTGGGACAGAGCACTGAAGCTTTCTTT
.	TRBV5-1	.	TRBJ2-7	CASSLDTTYEQYF	TGCGCCAGCAGCTTGGACACCACCTACGAGCAGTACTTC
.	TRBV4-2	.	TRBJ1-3	CASSQELRGPSGNTIYF	TGTGCCAGCAGCCAGGAGCTAAGGGGTCCCTCTGGAAACACCATATATTTT
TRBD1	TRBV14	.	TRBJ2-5	CASSQTGPGETQYF	TGTGCCAGCAGCCAGACAGGGCCGGGGGAGACCCAGTACTTC
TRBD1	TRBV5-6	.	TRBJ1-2	CASSPGQGHYGYTF	TGTGCCAGCAGCCCGGGACAGGGACACTATGGCTACACCTTC